Presented here are 29 T cell receptor beta chains from one specimen sequenced in a study of CD8+ T cells in alopecia areata. Treatment noted: oral pan-JAK inhibitor, 5-10 mg twice daily. Sequencing templates came from extracted RNA that was reverse transcribed into cDNA. Using immunoSEQ multiplex PCR, the repertoire was profiled, and TCRdb retains in-frame clones only, with some absent. The sample has 190,000 or so clones, around 56% seen once; the top ten hold about 3%. The specimen comprised CD4+ T cells sorted from blood, sampled at week 4, from a patient treated with tofacitinib. The receptor set was obtained from a human donor with alopecia areata.

The chain recombines TRBV30 with TRBJ1-3, with no clear D. This CDR3 has 12 residues. CDR1 is GTSNPN, CDR2 SVGIG, per germline (reference sequence). Deletions cut 2 bases from V and 7 bases from J, with 9 bases between. The CDR3 region is CAWSLKANTIYF. CDR3 DNA sequence: TGTGCCTGGAGTTTGAAGGCGAACACCATATATTTT.

The chain employs TRBV29-1 and TRBJ1-4, with no clear D. The CDR3 spans 11 residues. Per the germline V gene, CDR1 is SQVTM and CDR2 is ANQGSEA. V lost 0 bases and J lost 8, with 4 bases in between. Here the CDR3 reads CSVEDGEKLFF. DNA for the CDR3: TGCAGCGTTGAAGACGGGGAAAAACTGTTTTTT.

V gene TRBV29-1 combines with J gene TRBJ2-7; 8 bases match TRBD1. This CDR3 is 12 amino acids long. The ends lost 6 bases at V and 5 bases at J; junction bases unmatched: 6. CDR1 SQVTM and CDR2 ANQGSEA come from the germline V gene. The CDR3 DNA reads as TGCAGCGTGGGGACAGGTGCTAACGAGCAGTACTTC. Its protein is CSVGTGANEQYF.

The chain is built from TRBV14 and TRBJ2-7; no reliable D call. Per the germline V gene, CDR1 is SGHDN and CDR2 is FVKESK. Trimming removed 0 bases from V and 4 bases from J, with 13 bases in between. This CDR3 contains 15 residues. Written as DNA, the CDR3 is TGTGCCAGCAGCCAAGATCGGGCCGATGCTTACGAGCAGTACTTC. This codes for CASSQDRADAYEQYF.

The chain links TRBV11-2 to TRBJ2-7; the match to TRBD1 covers 7 bases. J lost 4 bases, V lost 1 base, and 4 bases had no gene match. This CDR3 spans 14 amino acids. Germline-derived CDR1 and CDR2 are SGHAT and FQNNGV. CDR3 protein: CASSLVGQRYEQYF. As DNA, the CDR3 is TGTGCCAGCAGCTTAGTGGGACAGAGATACGAGCAGTACTTC.

V and J are TRBV2 and TRBJ2-5, with unresolved D. The CDR3 covers 11 residues. Per the germline V gene, CDR1 is SNHLY and CDR2 is FYNNEI. V dropped 4 bases and J dropped 14 bases, with 14 bases sitting between them. CDR3 residues: CASSVLGRGYF. The DNA of the CDR3 is TGTGCCAGCAGTGTGTTGGGCCGCGGATACTTC.

The CDR3, as DNA: TGCAGCGTTACGGAGGGACAGGGGATTCAGCCCCAGCATTTT. It yields the protein CSVTEGQGIQPQHF. This chain connects TRBV29-1 to TRBJ1-5, with TRBD1 identical over 10 bases. The V gene end was trimmed by 5 bases and the J gene end by 6 bases; junction bases not matched to a gene: 7. The CDR3 is 14 amino acids. Looked up from germline, CDR1 is SQVTM and CDR2 is ANQGSEA.

Details on this clone: One end of the junction does not line up with germline, which may come from a read error. The V call is TRBV29-1, the J call TRBJ2-5; no clear D. Germline V gene data show CDR1 as SQVTM and CDR2 as ANQGSEA. The CDR3 has 12 residues. CDR3 in amino acids: CSVKDLQETQYF. CDR3 in DNA: TGCAGCGTTAAAGATCTGCAAGAGACCCAGTACTTC.

The chain joins TRBV5-4 to TRBJ1-5; TRBD1 matches 7 bases. CDR3 length: 12 amino acids. Per the germline V gene, CDR1 is SGHNT and CDR2 is YYREEE (reference sequence). After removal of 10 bases from V and 5 bases from J, the junction contained 6 bases not matched to a gene. The CDR3 is CAVGGGDQPQHF. The DNA for the CDR3 is TGTGCCGTGGGAGGGGGCGATCAGCCCCAGCATTTT.

This clone was seen only a few times. The chain carries TRBV29-1 and TRBJ2-1, with D possibly being TRBD1 (5 bases). CDR1 is SQVTM and CDR2 is ANQGSEA in the germline V gene. Between the trimmed V and J ends, which lost 8 bases and 1 base, there was a span of 18 bases. The CDR3 has 15 residues. Here the CDR3 DNA reads TGCAGCTATCAACTCCAGGGTGCTTCCTACAATGAGCAGTTCTTC. Its translation: CSYQLQGASYNEQFF.

This chain connects TRBV20-1 to TRBJ2-1; TRBD1 or TRBD2 may be the D gene (6 bases each). Germline-derived CDR1 and CDR2 are DFQATT and SNEGSKA (reference sequence). With 2 bases removed from V and 10 bases from J, the gap between germline ends came to 9 bases. The CDR3 consists of 11 residues. CDR3 DNA sequence: TGCAGTGCTAGACCGGGGGCCGAGCAGTTCTTC. It codes for CSARPGAEQFF.

The chain couples TRBV29-1 to TRBJ1-6; 9 bases agree with TRBD1. V shed 6 bases and J 7 bases; nucleotides not matched to a gene: 7. CDR3 length equals 14 residues. Germline lookup yields CDR1 SQVTM and CDR2 ANQGSEA. The CDR3, as DNA: TGCAGCGTCTCACCCGGGACAGGGAATTCACCCCTCCACTTT. Residues: CSVSPGTGNSPLHF.

The chain is built from TRBV4-2 and TRBJ1-1, with D uncertain. This CDR3 is built from 11 residues. Trimming removed 4 bases at V and 3 bases at J, with 3 bases between. Germline V gene lookup returns CDR1 LGHNA and CDR2 YNFKEQ. CDR3 sequence: CASSLDTEAFF. The CDR3 DNA follows: TGTGCCAGCAGCCTGGACACTGAAGCTTTCTTT.

This chain connects TRBV5-6 to TRBJ1-2; the D gene is possibly TRBD1 (5 bases). The length of the CDR3 is 15 residues. Trimming pared 2 bases from V and 4 bases from J, leaving 15 bases between. CDR1 SGHDT and CDR2 YYEEEE come from the germline V gene. Written as DNA, the CDR3 is TGTGCCAGCAGCTTAGTTTCGTCAGGGAGCTATGGCTACACCTTC. It yields the protein CASSLVSSGSYGYTF.

This chain links TRBV18 with TRBJ2-1; tentatively, D is TRBD2 (6 bases). Per germline, CDR1 KGHSH and CDR2 LQKENI. V lost 1 base, J lost 5 bases, and 6 bases lay in between. The length of the CDR3 is 13 residues. CDR3 DNA sequence: TGTGCCAGCTCACCACGGGGGGACAATGAGCAGTTCTTC. It is translated as CASSPRGDNEQFF.

Turning to this clone: Other DNA sequences in this sample translate to the same CDR3. V is TRBV30 and J is TRBJ2-7; D remains unclear. The V gene's germline CDR1 is GTSNPN and CDR2 SVGIG (reference sequence). Trimming shortened V by 1 base and J by 1 base, and 5 bases separated the two germline ends. The CDR3 has 12 residues. CDR3 sequence reads: CAWSGGSYEQYF. The CDR3 coding sequence is TGTGCCTGGAGTGGTGGATCCTACGAGCAGTACTTC.

A remark on this clone: Other nucleotide sequences in the sample specify the same CDR3. V usage is TRBV29-1 and J usage is TRBJ2-7; TRBD1 agrees at 9 bases. The junction had 0 bases not matched to a gene; V was cut back by 4 bases and J by 5 bases. CDR1 is SQVTM, CDR2 ANQGSEA, per germline. The CDR3 is made up of 11 amino acids. The DNA of the CDR3 is TGCAGCGTTGGGACAGGGGACGAGCAGTACTTC. Amino acids: CSVGTGDEQYF.

The chain has TRBV9 and TRBJ1-4; 7 bases match TRBD1. The V gene end was trimmed by 2 bases and the J gene end by 4 bases; junction bases not matched to a gene: 5. The CDR3 has 15 residues. Germline V gives CDR1 SGDLS, CDR2 YYNGEE. As DNA, the CDR3 is TGTGCCAGCAGCGTCCGACAGGGATTTAATGAAAAACTGTTTTTT. Translation: CASSVRQGFNEKLFF. The complete variable domain, with remaining parts taken from reference TRBV9 and TRBJ1-4, reads DSGVTQTPKHLITATGQRVTLRCSPRSGDLSVYWYQQSLDQGLQFLIQYYNGEERAKGNILERFSAQQFPDLHSELNLSSLELGDSALYFCASSVRQGFNEKLFFGSGTQLSVL.

This chain uses TRBV2 with TRBJ2-2; the D is unclear. Germline lookup yields CDR1 SNHLY and CDR2 FYNNEI. V lost 4 bases and J lost 6, with 6 bases in between. CDR3 length: 12 amino acids. This CDR3 is CASSAEAGELFF. Here the CDR3 DNA reads TGTGCCAGCAGTGCCGAAGCCGGGGAGCTGTTTTTT.

The rearrangement joins TRBV5-1 to TRBJ1-4; 7 nucleotides agree with TRBD1. The V segment lost 1 base and the J segment 5 bases; nucleotides outside the gene matches: 8. Germline V gene sequence: CDR1 SGHRS, CDR2 YFSETQ. The CDR3 runs to 16 residues. The CDR3: CASSLSAGTANEKLFF. The CDR3 nucleotides are TGCGCCAGCAGCTTGTCAGCCGGGACAGCAAATGAAAAACTGTTTTTT.

The J gene is TRBJ2-2, the V gene TRBV30; no firm D call. Per germline, CDR1 GTSNPN and CDR2 SVGIG (reference sequence). The CDR3 contains 13 residues. V shed 7 bases and J shed 5 bases, with 14 bases lying between them. Written as DNA, the CDR3 is TGTGCCTTCGGGCCCTTCGGGACCGGGGAGCTGTTTTTT. It codes for CAFGPFGTGELFF.

This clone came up a few times. V and J are TRBV23-1 and TRBJ2-1; 14 bases match TRBD2. TRBV23-1 counts as an open reading frame of uncertain function. Trimming at V came to 6 bases and at J to 5 bases, leaving 9 bases not matched to a gene. This CDR3 is 17 amino acids long. CDR3 in amino acids: CASSGLAGGSADNEQFF. The CDR3 DNA sequence: TGCGCCAGCAGCGGACTAGCGGGGGGCAGCGCTGACAATGAGCAGTTCTTC.

The chain combines TRBV7-9 with TRBJ2-5, with TRBD2 identical over 8 bases. The CDR3 has 16 amino acids. V was pared by 0 bases and J by 4 bases, with 7 bases of the junction left unmatched. From germline, CDR1 is SEHNR and CDR2 FQNEAQ (reference sequence). This CDR3 reads CASSLAGRGGGETQYF. The DNA for the CDR3 is TGTGCCAGCAGCTTAGCAGGTCGGGGGGGCGGAGAGACCCAGTACTTC.

This chain connects TRBV30 to TRBJ2-1; D gene uncertain. V shed 5 bases and J shed 5 bases, with 13 bases lying between them. The CDR3 covers 13 residues. Germline CDR1 reads GTSNPN; CDR2 reads SVGIG (reference sequence). This chain's CDR3 is CAWGGYQNNEQFF. The CDR3 DNA follows: TGTGCCTGGGGCGGATATCAAAACAATGAGCAGTTCTTC.

The V and J genes are TRBV30 and TRBJ1-2; D unclear. V gave up 1 base and J gave up 5 bases, with 11 bases separating them. The CDR3 has 13 amino acids. The germline CDR1 and CDR2 sequences are GTSNPN and SVGIG (reference sequence). CDR3 nucleotides: TGTGCCTGGAGTGGACGACTTATTTATGGCTACACCTTC. Protein: CAWSGRLIYGYTF.

CDR3 residues: CASSSSGRETQYF. The CDR3 bases are TGTGCCAGCAGTTCCTCCGGGAGAGAGACCCAGTACTTC. V and J are TRBV6-6 and TRBJ2-5; D might be TRBD2 (6 bases). Trimming removed 4 bases at V and 4 bases at J, with 10 bases between. The germline V gene has CDR1 MNHNY and CDR2 SVGAGI (reference sequence). The CDR3 sequence is 13 residues long.

V gene TRBV7-2 combines with J gene TRBJ2-7, with TRBD2 identical over 10 bases. In germline, CDR1 is SGHTA, CDR2 FQGNSA. CDR3 size: 15 residues. The V and J ends lost 5 bases and 0 bases, in that order; junction bases with no gene match: 4. This chain's CDR3 is CASSLQRGGSYEQYF. The DNA for the CDR3 is TGTGCCAGCAGCCTCCAGCGGGGGGGCTCCTACGAGCAGTACTTC.

The gene calls are TRBV7-3 and TRBJ1-2; D not certain. Per the germline V gene, CDR1 is SGHTA and CDR2 is FQGTGA. V was pared by 2 bases and J by 6 bases, with 10 bases between. The CDR3 sequence is 13 residues long. CDR3 sequence reads: CASSLSREDGYTF. DNA of the CDR3: TGTGCCAGCAGCTTATCTAGGGAGGATGGCTACACCTTC.

This sequence joins TRBV30 and TRBJ2-6, with D possibly TRBD1 on 5 matching bases. Trimming removed 5 bases at V and 2 bases at J, with 10 bases between. CDR1 and CDR2 (germline): GTSNPN, SVGIG (reference sequence). This CDR3 spans 14 amino acids. The CDR3 here is CAWQGTAGANVLTF. The DNA for the CDR3 is TGTGCCTGGCAGGGTACTGCTGGGGCCAACGTCCTGACTTTC.